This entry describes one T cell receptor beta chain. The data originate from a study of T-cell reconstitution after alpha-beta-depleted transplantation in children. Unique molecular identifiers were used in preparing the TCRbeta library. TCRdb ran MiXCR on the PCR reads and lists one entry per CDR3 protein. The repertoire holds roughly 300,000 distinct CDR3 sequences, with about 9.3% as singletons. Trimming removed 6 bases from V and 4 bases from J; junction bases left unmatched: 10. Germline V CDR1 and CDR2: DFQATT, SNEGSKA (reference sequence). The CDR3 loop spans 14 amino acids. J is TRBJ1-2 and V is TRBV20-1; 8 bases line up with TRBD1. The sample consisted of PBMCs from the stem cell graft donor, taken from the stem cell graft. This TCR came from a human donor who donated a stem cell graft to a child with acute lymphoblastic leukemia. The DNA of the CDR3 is TGCAGTGCCTTACCCCGGGACAGGATCTATGGCTACACCTTC. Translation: CSALPRDRIYGYTF.